The 2 T cell receptor beta chains below come from one sample, sequenced in a study of Graves' ophthalmopathy and Graves' hyperthyroidism. RNA transcripts provided the template for amplifying TCR beta CDR3 regions. HTBI primers were employed in first-round RT-PCR, then a second-round multiplex PCR followed. TCRdb called the multiplex PCR reads again in MiXCR, with one record for every CDR3 protein. The table shows 500,000 to 800,000 distinct CDR3 sequences, with roughly 41% occurring only once. Sample: peripheral blood. Receptor source: an adult man with Graves' ophthalmopathy.

This clonotype was observed at least ten times. The chain has TRBV6-5 and TRBJ1-4, with D unclear. The CDR3 loop spans 12 amino acids. Per germline, CDR1 MNHEY and CDR2 SVGAGI. V was pared by 0 bases and J by 8 bases, with 4 bases between. The CDR3 here is CASSYSGEKLFF. For the CDR3, the DNA is TGTGCCAGCAGTTACTCGGGGGAAAAACTGTTTTTT.

In the case of this clonotype: The junction departs from the called germline gene at one end, perhaps through a read error. The chain links TRBV10-3 to TRBJ1-5, with 7 bases that match TRBD1. From germline, CDR1 is ENHRY and CDR2 SYGVKD. The CDR3 contains 17 residues. The DNA for the CDR3 is TGTGCCAGCAGTTTATCTCCGGACAGGAGAACCAATCAGCCCCAGCATTTT. Its translation: CASSLSPDRRTNQPQHF.